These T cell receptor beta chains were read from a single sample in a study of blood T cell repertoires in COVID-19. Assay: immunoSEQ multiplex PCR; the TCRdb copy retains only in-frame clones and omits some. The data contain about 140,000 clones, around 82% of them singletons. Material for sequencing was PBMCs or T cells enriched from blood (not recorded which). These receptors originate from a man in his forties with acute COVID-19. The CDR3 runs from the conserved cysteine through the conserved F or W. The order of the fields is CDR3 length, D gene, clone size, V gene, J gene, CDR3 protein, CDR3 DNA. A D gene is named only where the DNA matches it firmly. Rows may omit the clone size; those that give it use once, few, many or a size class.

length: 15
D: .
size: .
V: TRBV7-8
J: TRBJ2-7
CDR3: CASSLTADHSYEQYF
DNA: TGTGCCAGCAGCTTAACAGCCGATCACTCCTACGAGCAGTACTTC

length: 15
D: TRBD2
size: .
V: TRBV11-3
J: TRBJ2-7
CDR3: CASSSGLAKTYEQYF
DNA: TGTGCCAGCAGCTCGGGACTAGCAAAGACCTACGAGCAGTACTTC

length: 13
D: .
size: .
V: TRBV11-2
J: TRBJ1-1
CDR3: CASSSERETEAFF
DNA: TGTGCCAGCAGCTCAGAAAGGGAGACTGAAGCTTTCTTT

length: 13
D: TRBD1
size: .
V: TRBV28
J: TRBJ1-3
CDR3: CASSFRQGYTIYF
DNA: TGTGCCAGCAGTTTTCGACAGGGATACACCATATATTTT

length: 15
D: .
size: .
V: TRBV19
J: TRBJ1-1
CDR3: CASSSIGVENTEAFF
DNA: TGTGCCAGTAGTTCTATAGGGGTGGAGAACACTGAAGCTTTCTTT

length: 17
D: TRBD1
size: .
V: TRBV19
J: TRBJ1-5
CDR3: CASTNRPPGQGNQPQHF
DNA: TGTGCCAGTACTAATCGCCCACCGGGACAGGGAAATCAGCCCCAGCATTTT

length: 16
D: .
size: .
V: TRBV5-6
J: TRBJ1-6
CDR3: CASSSEALRYNSPLHF
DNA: TGTGCCAGCAGCTCCGAGGCCCTCCGGTATAATTCACCCCTCCACTTT

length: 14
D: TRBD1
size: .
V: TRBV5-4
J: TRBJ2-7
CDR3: CASSQEGQGREQYF
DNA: TGTGCCAGCAGCCAAGAGGGACAGGGTCGCGAGCAGTACTTC

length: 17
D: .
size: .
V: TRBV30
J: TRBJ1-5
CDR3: CAWTSREGVAGNQPQHF
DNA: TGTGCCTGGACCTCCAGGGAGGGGGTTGCTGGCAATCAGCCCCAGCATTTT

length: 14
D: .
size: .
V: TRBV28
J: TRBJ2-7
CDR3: CASGIGETGHEQYF
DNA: TGTGCCAGCGGAATCGGGGAAACAGGGCACGAGCAGTACTTC

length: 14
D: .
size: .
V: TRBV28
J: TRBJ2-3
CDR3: CASIKEEATDTQYF
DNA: TGTGCCAGCATTAAGGAGGAGGCCACAGATACGCAGTATTTT

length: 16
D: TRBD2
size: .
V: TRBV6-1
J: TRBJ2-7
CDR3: CASSEVGRELSYEQYF
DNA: TGTGCCAGCAGTGAAGTGGGGCGGGAGTTGTCCTACGAGCAGTACTTC

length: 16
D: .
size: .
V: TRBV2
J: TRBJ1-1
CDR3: CAANRAASKGYTEAFF
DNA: TGTGCCGCGAACCGGGCCGCATCAAAGGGGTACACTGAAGCTTTCTTT

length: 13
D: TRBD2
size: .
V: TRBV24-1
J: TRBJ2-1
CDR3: CATSEAREGEQFF
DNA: TGTGCCACCAGTGAGGCGCGGGAGGGCGAGCAGTTCTTC

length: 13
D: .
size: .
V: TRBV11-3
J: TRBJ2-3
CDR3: CASSLSGSATQYF
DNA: TGTGCCAGCAGCTTAAGCGGGTCCGCTACGCAGTATTTT

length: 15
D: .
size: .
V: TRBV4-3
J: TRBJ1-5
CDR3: CASSQERELNQPQHF
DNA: TGCGCCAGCAGCCAAGAACGGGAACTCAATCAGCCCCAGCATTTT

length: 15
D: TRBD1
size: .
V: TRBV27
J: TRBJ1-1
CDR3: CASRKSTGGNTEAFF
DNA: TGTGCCAGCAGGAAGTCGACAGGGGGGAACACTGAAGCTTTCTTT

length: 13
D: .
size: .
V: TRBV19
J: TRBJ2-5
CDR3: CASSSRTQETQYF
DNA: TGTGCCAGTAGTAGCCGTACCCAGGAGACCCAGTACTTC

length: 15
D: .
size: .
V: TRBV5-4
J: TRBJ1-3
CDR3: CASSFDGRAGNTIYF
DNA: TGTGCCAGCAGCTTCGACGGGCGGGCTGGAAACACCATATATTTT

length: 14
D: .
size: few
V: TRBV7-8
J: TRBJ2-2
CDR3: CASSIDGETGELFF
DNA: TGTGCCAGCAGCATCGACGGAGAGACCGGGGAGCTGTTTTTT

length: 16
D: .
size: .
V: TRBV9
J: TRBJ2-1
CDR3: CASSVMAAGRMYEQFF
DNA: TGTGCCAGCAGCGTAATGGCGGCAGGGCGCATGTATGAGCAGTTCTTC

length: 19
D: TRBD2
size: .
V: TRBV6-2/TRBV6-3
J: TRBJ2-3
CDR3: CASSYTPGLAGGWTDTQYF
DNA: TGTGCCAGCAGTTACACCCCGGGACTAGCGGGAGGATGGACAGATACGCAGTATTTT

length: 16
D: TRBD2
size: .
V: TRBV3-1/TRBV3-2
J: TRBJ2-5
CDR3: CASSQDVTSGQETQYF
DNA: TGTGCCAGCAGCCAAGACGTGACTAGCGGACAAGAGACCCAGTACTTC

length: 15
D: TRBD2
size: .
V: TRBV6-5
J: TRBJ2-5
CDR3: CASSGSGGPGETQYF
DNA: TGTGCCAGCAGCGGTAGCGGGGGGCCCGGGGAGACCCAGTACTTC

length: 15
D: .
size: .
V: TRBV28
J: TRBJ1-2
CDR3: CASRQTTGANYGYTF
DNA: TGTGCCAGCAGGCAGACAACAGGTGCTAACTATGGCTACACCTTC

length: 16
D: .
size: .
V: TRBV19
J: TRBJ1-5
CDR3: CASTPPRGQRNQPQHF
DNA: TGTGCCAGTACCCCTCCCCGAGGACAGAGAAATCAGCCCCAGCATTTT

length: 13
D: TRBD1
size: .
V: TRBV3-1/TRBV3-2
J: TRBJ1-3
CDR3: CASSRGQVDTIYF
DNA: TGTGCCAGCAGCCGCGGACAGGTGGACACCATATATTTT

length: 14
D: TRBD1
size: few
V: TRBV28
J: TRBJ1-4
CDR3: CASRWDRVTEKLFF
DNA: TGTGCCAGCAGATGGGACAGGGTTACTGAAAAACTGTTTTTT

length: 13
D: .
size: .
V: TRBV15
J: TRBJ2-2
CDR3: CATSRGEAGELFF
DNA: TGTGCCACCAGCAGAGGAGAGGCCGGGGAGCTGTTTTTT

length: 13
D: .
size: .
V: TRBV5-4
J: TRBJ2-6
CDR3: CASSLQGANVLTF
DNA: TGTGCCAGCAGCTTACAGGGGGCCAACGTCCTGACTTTC

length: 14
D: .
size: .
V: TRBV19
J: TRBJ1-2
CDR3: CASTTRGGADGYTF
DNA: TGTGCCAGTACCACTAGGGGGGGCGCGGATGGCTACACCTTC